This T cell receptor (beta chain) was identified in a study of identical twins. TCRdb re-called the 5' RACE reads with MiXCR, one entry per CDR3 protein. The table includes 500,000 to 550,000 distinct CDR3 sequences, approximately 20% detected once. The CDR3 has 19 amino acids. Losses at the gene ends were 0 bases for V and 0 bases for J; bases not matched to a gene: 9. Germline values: CDR1 MGHRA, CDR2 YSYEKL. This clonotype occurred many times. Antigen unknown. Whole-study results and caveats: While abundant cord blood beta clonotypes carried fewer insertions, memory repertoires showed no such pattern. For out-of-frame beta sequences, excess twin sharing was weaker.

In addition, the sample was reused for a study of yellow fever vaccine responses in identical twins.

The sample was CD4+ T cells sorted from blood. This sequence joins TRBV4-1 and TRBJ2-3, with 10 bases fitting TRBD2. The source of this sequence is a woman under 30 in good health. CDR3 loop: CASSQEALLAGVSTDTQYF. CDR3 DNA: TGCGCCAGCAGCCAAGAGGCTCTGCTAGCGGGGGTCAGCACAGATACGCAGTATTTT.